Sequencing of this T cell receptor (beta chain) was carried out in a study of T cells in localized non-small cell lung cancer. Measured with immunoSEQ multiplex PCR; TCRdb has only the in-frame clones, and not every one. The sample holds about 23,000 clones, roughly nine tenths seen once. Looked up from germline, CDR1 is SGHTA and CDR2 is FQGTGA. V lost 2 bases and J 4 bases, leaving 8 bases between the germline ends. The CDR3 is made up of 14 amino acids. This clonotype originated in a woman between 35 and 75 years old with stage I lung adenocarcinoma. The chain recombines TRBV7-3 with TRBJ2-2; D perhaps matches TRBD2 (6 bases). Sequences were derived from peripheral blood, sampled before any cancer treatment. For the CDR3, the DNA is TGTGCCAGCAGCTTAGAAGCGGGCACCGGGGAGCTGTTTTTT. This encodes CASSLEAGTGELFF.